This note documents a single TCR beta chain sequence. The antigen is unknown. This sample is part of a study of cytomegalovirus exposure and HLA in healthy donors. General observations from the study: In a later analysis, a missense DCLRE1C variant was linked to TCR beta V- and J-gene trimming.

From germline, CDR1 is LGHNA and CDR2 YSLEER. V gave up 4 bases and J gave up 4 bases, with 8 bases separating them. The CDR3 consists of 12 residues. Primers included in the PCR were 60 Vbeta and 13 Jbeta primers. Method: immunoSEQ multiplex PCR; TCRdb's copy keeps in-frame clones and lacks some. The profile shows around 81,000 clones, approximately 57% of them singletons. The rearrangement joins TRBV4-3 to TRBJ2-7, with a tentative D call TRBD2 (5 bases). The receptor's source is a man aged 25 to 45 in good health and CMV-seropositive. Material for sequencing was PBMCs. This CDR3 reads CASSRTGYEQYF. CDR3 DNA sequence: TGCGCCAGCAGCCGCACGGGATACGAGCAGTACTTC.